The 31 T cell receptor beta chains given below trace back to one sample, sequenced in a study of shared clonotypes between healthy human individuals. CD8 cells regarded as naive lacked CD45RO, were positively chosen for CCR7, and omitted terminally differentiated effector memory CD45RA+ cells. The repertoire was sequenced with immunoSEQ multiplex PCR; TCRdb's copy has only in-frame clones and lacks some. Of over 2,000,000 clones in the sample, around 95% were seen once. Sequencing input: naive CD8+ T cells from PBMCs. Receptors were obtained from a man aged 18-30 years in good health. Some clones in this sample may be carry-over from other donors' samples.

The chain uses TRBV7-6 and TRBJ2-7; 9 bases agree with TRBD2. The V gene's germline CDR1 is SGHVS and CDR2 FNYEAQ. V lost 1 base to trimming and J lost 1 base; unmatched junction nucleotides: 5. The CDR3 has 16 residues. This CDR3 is CASSLEAGGRSYEQYF. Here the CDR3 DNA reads TGTGCCAGCAGCTTAGAGGCGGGAGGGAGGTCCTACGAGCAGTACTTC.

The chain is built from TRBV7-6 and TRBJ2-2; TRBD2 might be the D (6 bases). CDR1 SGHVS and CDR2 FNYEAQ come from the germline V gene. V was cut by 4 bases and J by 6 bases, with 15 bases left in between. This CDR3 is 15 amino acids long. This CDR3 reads CASSSPLGGAGELFF. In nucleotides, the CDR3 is TGTGCCAGCAGCTCCCCCCTGGGGGGTGCCGGGGAGCTGTTTTTT.

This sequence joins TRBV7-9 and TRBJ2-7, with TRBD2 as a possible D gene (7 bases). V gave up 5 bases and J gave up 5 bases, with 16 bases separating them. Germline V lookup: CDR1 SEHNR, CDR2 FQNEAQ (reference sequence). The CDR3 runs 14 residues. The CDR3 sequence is CASSQGRAGDEQYF. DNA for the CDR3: TGTGCCAGCAGCCAAGGGAGGGCAGGGGACGAGCAGTACTTC.

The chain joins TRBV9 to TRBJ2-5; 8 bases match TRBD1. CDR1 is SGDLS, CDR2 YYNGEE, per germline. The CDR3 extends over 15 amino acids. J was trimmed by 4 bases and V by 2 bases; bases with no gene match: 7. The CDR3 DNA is TGTGCCAGCAGCGTTGCAGGGGGCTTTTTAGAGACCCAGTACTTC. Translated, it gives CASSVAGGFLETQYF.

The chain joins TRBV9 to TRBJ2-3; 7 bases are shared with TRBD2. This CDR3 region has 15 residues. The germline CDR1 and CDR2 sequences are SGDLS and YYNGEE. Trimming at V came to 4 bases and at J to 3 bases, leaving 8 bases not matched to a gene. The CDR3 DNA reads TGTGCCAGCAGCACCCATGGGCGGGAGACAGATACGCAGTATTTT. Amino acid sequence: CASSTHGRETDTQYF.

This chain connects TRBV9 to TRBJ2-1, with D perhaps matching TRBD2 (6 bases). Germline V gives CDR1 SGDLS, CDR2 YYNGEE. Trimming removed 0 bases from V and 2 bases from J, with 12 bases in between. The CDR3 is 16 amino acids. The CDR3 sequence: CASSVVGGYPYNEQFF. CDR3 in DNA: TGTGCCAGCAGCGTAGTTGGAGGGTACCCCTACAATGAGCAGTTCTTC.

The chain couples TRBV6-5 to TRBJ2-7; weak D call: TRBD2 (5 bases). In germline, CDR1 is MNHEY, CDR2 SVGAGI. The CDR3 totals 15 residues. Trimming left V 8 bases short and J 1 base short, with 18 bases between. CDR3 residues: CASQQNEGRSYEQYF. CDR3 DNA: TGTGCCAGCCAACAAAACGAGGGCCGGTCCTACGAGCAGTACTTC.

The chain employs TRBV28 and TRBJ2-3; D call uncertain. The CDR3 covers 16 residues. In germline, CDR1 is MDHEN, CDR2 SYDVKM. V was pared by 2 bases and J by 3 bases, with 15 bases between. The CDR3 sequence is CASSLDGYPPTDTQYF. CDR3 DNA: TGTGCCAGCAGTTTAGACGGATACCCCCCGACAGATACGCAGTATTTT.

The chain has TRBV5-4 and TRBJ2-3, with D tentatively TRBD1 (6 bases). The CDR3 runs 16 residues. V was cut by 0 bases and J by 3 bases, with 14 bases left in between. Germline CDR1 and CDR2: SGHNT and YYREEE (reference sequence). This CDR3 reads CASSLEQGRRTDTQYF. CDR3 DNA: TGTGCCAGCAGCTTGGAGCAGGGGCGAAGGACAGATACGCAGTATTTT.

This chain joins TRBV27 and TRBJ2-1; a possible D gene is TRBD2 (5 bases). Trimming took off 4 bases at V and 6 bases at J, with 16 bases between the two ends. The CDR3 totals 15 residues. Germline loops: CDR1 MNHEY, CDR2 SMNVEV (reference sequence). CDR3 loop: CASSSQPGVGNEQFF. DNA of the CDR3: TGTGCCAGCAGTTCTCAACCCGGGGTGGGCAATGAGCAGTTCTTC.

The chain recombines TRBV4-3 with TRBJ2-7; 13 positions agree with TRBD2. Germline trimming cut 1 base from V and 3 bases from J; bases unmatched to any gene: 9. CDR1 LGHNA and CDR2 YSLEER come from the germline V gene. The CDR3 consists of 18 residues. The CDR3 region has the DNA TGCGCCAGCAGCCAAGGGACTAGCGGGAGTTGGTTGGGCTACGAGCAGTACTTC. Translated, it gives CASSQGTSGSWLGYEQYF.

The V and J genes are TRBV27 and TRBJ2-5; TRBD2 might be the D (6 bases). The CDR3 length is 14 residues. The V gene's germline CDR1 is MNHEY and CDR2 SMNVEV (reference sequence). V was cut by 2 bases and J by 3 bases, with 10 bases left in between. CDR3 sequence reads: CASSLRGSEETQYF. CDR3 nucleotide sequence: TGTGCCAGCAGTTTACGGGGGAGTGAAGAGACCCAGTACTTC.

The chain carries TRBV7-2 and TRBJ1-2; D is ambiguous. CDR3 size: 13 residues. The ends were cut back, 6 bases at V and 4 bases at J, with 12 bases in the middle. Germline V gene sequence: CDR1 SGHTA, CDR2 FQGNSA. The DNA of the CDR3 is TGTGCCAGCAGTTCGCCGGTCGCCTATGGCTACACCTTC. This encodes CASSSPVAYGYTF.

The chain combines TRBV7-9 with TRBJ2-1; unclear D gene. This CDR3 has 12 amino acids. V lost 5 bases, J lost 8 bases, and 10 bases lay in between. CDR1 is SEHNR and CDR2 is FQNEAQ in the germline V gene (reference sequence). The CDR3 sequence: CASSPPLHEQFF. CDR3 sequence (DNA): TGTGCCAGCAGCCCCCCTCTCCATGAGCAGTTCTTC.

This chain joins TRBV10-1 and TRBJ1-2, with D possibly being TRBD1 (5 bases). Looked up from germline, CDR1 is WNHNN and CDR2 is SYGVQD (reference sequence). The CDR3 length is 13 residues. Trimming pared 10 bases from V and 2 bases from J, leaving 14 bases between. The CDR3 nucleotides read TGCGCCAACCCTTTTCGGGGGAACTATGGCTACACCTTC. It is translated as CANPFRGNYGYTF.

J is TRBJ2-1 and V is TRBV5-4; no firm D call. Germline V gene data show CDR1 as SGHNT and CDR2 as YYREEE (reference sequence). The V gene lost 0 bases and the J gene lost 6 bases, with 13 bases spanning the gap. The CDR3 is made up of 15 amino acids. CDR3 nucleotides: TGTGCCAGCAGCTTGGCGAGTCAGTGGCTCAATGAGCAGTTCTTC. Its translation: CASSLASQWLNEQFF. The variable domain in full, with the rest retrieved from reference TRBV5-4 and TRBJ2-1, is ETGVTQSPTHLIKTRGQQVTLRCSSQSGHNTVSWYQQALGQGPQFIFQYYREEENGRGNFPPRFSGLQFPNYSSELNVNALELDDSALYLCASSLASQWLNEQFFGPGTRLTVL.

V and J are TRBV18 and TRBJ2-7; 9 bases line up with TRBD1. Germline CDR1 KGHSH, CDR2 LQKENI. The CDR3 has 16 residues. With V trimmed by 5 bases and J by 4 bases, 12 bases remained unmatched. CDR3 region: CASSDYLDRGLYEQYF. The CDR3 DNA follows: TGTGCCAGCTCAGACTATTTGGACAGGGGCCTGTACGAGCAGTACTTC.

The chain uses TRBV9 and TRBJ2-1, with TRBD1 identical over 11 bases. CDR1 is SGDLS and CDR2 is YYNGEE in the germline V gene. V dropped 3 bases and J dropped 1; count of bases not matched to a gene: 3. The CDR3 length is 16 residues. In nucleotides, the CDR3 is TGTGCCAGCAGCGACGGGACAGGGGGTTCCTACAATGAGCAGTTCTTC. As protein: CASSDGTGGSYNEQFF.

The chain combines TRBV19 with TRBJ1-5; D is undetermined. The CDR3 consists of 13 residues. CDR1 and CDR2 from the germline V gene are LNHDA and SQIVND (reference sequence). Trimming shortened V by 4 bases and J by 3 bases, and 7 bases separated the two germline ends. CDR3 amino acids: CASSSHNNQPQHF. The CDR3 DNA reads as TGTGCCAGTAGTAGTCACAACAATCAGCCCCAGCATTTT.

The chain's CDR3 is CASRDSSGSYNEQFF. DNA of the CDR3: TGTGCCAGCAGGGATTCTAGCGGATCATACAATGAGCAGTTCTTC. The chain uses TRBV7-9 and TRBJ2-1, with 7 bases identical to TRBD2. The CDR3 runs 15 residues. Germline V CDR1 and CDR2: SEHNR, FQNEAQ (reference sequence). After removal of 6 bases from V and 4 bases from J, the junction contained 9 bases not matched to a gene.

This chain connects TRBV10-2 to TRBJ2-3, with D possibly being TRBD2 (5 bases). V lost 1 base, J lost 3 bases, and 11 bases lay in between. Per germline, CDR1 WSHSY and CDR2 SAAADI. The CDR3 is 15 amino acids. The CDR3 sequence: CASSELEGLTDTQYF. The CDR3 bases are TGCGCCAGCAGTGAGTTAGAGGGATTAACAGATACGCAGTATTTT.

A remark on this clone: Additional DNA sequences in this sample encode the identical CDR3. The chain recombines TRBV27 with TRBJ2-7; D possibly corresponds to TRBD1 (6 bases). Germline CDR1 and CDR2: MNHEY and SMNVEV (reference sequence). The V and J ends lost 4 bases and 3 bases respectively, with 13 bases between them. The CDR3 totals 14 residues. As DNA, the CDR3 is TGTGCCAGCAGTTCTCTCCTGGACAGCTACGAGCAGTACTTC. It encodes CASSSLLDSYEQYF.

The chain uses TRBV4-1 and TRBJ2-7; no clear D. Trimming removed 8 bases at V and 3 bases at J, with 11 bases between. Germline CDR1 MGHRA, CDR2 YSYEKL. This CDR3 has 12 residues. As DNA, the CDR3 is TGCGCCAGCGCGGCGGACGACTACGAGCAGTACTTC. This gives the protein CASAADDYEQYF.

The CDR3 is CASSLIGASGNTYEQYF. CDR3 sequence (DNA): TGTGCCAGCAGTTTAATCGGGGCTAGCGGGAATACCTACGAGCAGTACTTC. The chain links TRBV27 to TRBJ2-7, with 9 bases matching TRBD2. Per the germline V gene, CDR1 is MNHEY and CDR2 is SMNVEV (reference sequence). CDR3 length: 17 amino acids. V was pared by 2 bases and J by 2 bases, with 10 bases of the junction left unmatched.

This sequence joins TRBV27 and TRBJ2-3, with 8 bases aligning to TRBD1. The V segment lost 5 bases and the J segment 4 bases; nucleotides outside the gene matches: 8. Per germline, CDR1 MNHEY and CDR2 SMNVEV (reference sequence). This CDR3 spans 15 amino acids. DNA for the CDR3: TGTGCCAGCAGTGACGCAGGGGGCGCATCAGATACGCAGTATTTT. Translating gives CASSDAGGASDTQYF.

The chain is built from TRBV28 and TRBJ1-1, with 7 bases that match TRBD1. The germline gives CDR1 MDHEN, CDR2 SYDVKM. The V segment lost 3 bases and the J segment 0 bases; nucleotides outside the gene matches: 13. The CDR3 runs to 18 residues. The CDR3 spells CASSFVGRAGGVNTEAFF. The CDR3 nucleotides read TGTGCCAGCAGTTTCGTCGGTCGGGCAGGGGGGGTGAACACTGAAGCTTTCTTT.

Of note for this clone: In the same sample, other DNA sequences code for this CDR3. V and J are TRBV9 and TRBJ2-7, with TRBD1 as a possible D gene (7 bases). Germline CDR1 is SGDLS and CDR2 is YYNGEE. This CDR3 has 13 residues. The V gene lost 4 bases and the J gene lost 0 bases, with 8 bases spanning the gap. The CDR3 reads CASSQGGSYEQYF. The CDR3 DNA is TGTGCCAGCAGCCAGGGGGGCTCCTACGAGCAGTACTTC.

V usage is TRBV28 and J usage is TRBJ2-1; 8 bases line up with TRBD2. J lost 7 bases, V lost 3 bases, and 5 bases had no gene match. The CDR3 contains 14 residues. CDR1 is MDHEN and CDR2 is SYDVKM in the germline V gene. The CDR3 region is CASSFLAGINEQFF. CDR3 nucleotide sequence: TGTGCCAGCAGTTTTCTAGCGGGTATTAATGAGCAGTTCTTC.

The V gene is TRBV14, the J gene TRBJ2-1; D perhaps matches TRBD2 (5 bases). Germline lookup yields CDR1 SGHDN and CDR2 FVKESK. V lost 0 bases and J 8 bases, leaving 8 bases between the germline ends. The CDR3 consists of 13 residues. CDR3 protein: CASSQDEGHEQFF. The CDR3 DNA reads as TGTGCCAGCAGCCAAGATGAGGGTCATGAGCAGTTCTTC.

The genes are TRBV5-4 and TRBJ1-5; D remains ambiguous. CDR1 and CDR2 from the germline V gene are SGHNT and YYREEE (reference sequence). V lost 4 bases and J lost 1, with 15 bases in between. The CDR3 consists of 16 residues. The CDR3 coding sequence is TGTGCCAGCAGCACCGGTCCCGGATCAAGCAATCAGCCCCAGCATTTT. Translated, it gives CASSTGPGSSNQPQHF.

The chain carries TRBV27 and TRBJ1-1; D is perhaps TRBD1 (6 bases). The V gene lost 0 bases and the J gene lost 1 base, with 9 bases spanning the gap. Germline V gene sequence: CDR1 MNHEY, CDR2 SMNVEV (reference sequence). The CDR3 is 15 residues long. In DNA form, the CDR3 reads TGTGCCAGCAGTTTATCGGGACACCGGAACACTGAAGCTTTCTTT. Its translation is CASSLSGHRNTEAFF.